This TCR beta chain is from a study of tumor and adjacent non-tumor tissue in lung cancer. Ends included, the CDR3 has 14 residues. The germline V gene has CDR1 LGHNA and CDR2 YSLEER. A modified ARM-PCR protocol with three rounds of nested PCR amplified TCRbeta. TCRdb fed the multiplex PCR reads into MiXCR, producing one record per CDR3 protein. The table includes tens of thousands of distinct CDR3 sequences, roughly 76% detected once. No cell sorting was done before RNA was extracted from the tissue. As for this clonotype: Antigen unknown. The CDR3 end shows no conserved phenylalanine or tryptophan, and so a read error is likely. The DNA is left out, because the CDR3 cannot be placed on it with certainty; the CDR3 is given as TCRdb lists it.

General study points: Shorter survival was associated with higher TCR diversity in tumors.

The origin of this receptor is a woman aged 50 to 60 with non-small cell lung cancer. The J gene is TRBJ2-3, the V gene TRBV4-3. Sequencing used lung tumor tissue. The chain's CDR3 is CVSSQWPFTDMQFI.